The present T cell receptor beta chain was sequenced within a study of cytomegalovirus exposure and HLA in healthy donors (dated by TCRdb to about 2017). Regarding the study in general: An earlier analysis of roughly 610 of the donors reported roughly 300 Gb of sequence data and 117 million unique TCR beta sequences obtained from approximately 180 million T cells. Across around 400 genotyped donors of the cohort, an average of about 200,000 unique TCR beta nucleotide sequences per donor were sequenced, and around 20% of those sequences were non-productive. Class I and class II HLA loci were covered by the typing at four-digit resolution. In an earlier analysis of around 540 of the donors, high-throughput TCR beta sequencing was used to judge whether each TCR beta V gene segment behaved as functional or pseudogenic. The genetic ancestry cluster associated with self-reported Caucasian donors included about 81% of the roughly 390 genotyped donors. A later genetic analysis used genome-wide SNP genotypes for about 60% of the 666 donors, treating that subset as a discovery cohort. A separate validation cohort of 100 to 150 different subjects was used in addition to the approximately 610-subject first cohort. In a later analysis, previously published TCR beta repertoires from about 670 donors were re-analyzed and high-resolution HLA genotyping was added so that TCR occurrence patterns could be studied. About 310 gigabases of sequencing data and tens of millions of unique TCR sequences were included in an early release covering roughly 700 HLA-typed donors. Donor age, sex, ethnicity and CMV serostatus were compiled together with the repertoire data. Typing coverage varied by locus: roughly 629-630 donors for A, B, C, DRB1 and DQB1; approximately 560 for DQA1; 606 for DPA1; roughly 450 for DPB1. All discovery cohort repertoires had been generated on a single sequencing platform. The study aimed to test whether signatures of past pathogen exposure could be identified by cataloging public T cell receptors. Using immunosequencing, the study profiled T cell repertoires from around 680 subjects and related those repertoires to cytomegalovirus serostatus. Because of strong linkage in the cohort, roughly five DR-DQ haplotypes were treated as single units for association and clustering. To predict cytomegalovirus infection status, the study brought together high-throughput TCR immunosequencing, statistical association of individual TCRs with disease status, and machine learning. Rather than drawing on any new phenotypic data, the later analysis identified candidate immune exposures from TCR beta sequences and the way those sequences occurred across donors.

The cohort comprised some 730 healthy bone marrow donors. All cohort members were sampled while nominally healthy, although unrecorded immune exposures were likely present. The donor tested CMV seropositive, placing the donor among the roughly 270 seropositive members of the cohort. A peripheral blood sample was provided by each donor, and peripheral blood mononuclear cells were used for TCR beta sequencing. The Qiagen DNeasy Blood Extraction Kit was used to extract genomic DNA from the blood cell samples. Note on this clone: It has no known antigen specificity.

Library method: the immunoSEQ multiplex PCR assay. For the multiplex PCR, a mixture combining 60 forward primers for TCR Vbeta segments and 13 reverse primers for TCR Jbeta segments was used. The CDR3 region of rearranged TCR beta genes was amplified from genomic DNA by a multiplex PCR assay. Amplified TCR beta libraries were sequenced as 87-base-pair reads on the Illumina HiSeq System. The paper's data handling went like this. A later analysis counted tens of millions of unique TCR beta chains across the roughly 700 repertoires, and around 9.9 million of these chains were shared by at least two donors. A nearest-neighbor algorithm error-corrected the raw reads and collapsed the reads into unique sequences, merging closely related sequences to remove PCR and sequencing errors. Alignment of CDR3 sequences to IMGT reference sequences was used to assign V, D and J gene segments. For a sequence to be retained, a match of at least six nucleotides was required to both a V gene segment and a J gene segment. A rearrangement counted as productive if the CDR3 had no stop codons and remained in frame with V and J, and every other rearrangement counted as non-productive. CDR3 was defined according to IMGT convention as the region running from the second conserved V-encoded cysteine to the conserved J-encoded phenylalanine. Sequences without an unambiguous match to a single V gene segment were excluded from the earlier analysis of several hundred of the donors. In an earlier analysis of approximately 590 of the donors, V segments were called functional above 56.7% productive rearrangements and were called segregating when the between-donor standard deviation exceeded 5%. A statistical classification framework was built for diagnosing cytomegalovirus status from the catalog of TCR beta chain sequences. A later analysis assigned V and J genes by comparing TCR nucleotide sequences with IMGT/GENE-DB human TR gene sequences. A later analysis assigned CDR3 sequences and most-parsimonious VDJ recombination scenarios with the TCRdist pipeline. In a later analysis, each TCR beta chain was defined by its CDR3 amino acid sequence together with its V-gene family, and reads lacking a unique V-gene family were excluded. As a way to deal with suspected cross-contamination and a sequencing artifact, a later analysis dropped roughly 600 nucleotide sequences that were highly shared and had low generation probability. In a later analysis, a clonal expansion index for each public chain was calculated from normalized within-repertoire ranks of inferred template counts. In a later analysis, generation probabilities were computed with a VDJ recombination model fitted to out-of-frame rearrangements, and the resulting probabilities were checked against IGoR. In a later analysis, TCR-TCR, TCR-HLA and TCR-CMV co-occurrence was scored with hypergeometric tests, and a repertoire-size bias correction was applied to TCR pairs. A later analysis estimated false discovery rates by permuting HLA or CMV assignments 20 times. In a later analysis, co-occurring TCRs were grouped with DBSCAN, and TCRdist sequence similarity was added when clustering was performed within HLA-allele-positive subsets. For co-occurrence clustering, repertoires with fewer than 30,000 or more than 120,000 public chains were excluded, along with five repertoires with anomalous nucleotide sharing. TCRdb re-hosts the immuneACCESS table, in-frame sequences only. Its copies lack some clones; in the studies checked, an unresolved V gene accounts for under half of them, and the cause for the rest is not known. V and J calls and clone size are those listed in that table; D and trimming were worked out from the DNA. For this sample, the table gives under 250,000 clones. The top ten hold about 1% of the sample.

Points the paper makes about the study in general: In a later analysis, TCR association rates were found to vary across HLA loci, with the most associated TCRs seen for DRB1 alleles and the fewest for HLA-C alleles. A later analysis found that HLA-associated TCR beta chains were more clonally expanded and had lower generation probabilities than equally common non-associated chains. The 87-base-pair reads could not distinguish some IMGT-functional V segments, including TRBV6-2 and TRBV6-3, so those segments were excluded. A further reported finding was that TCR beta sequences accurately predicted the HLA-A and HLA-B alleles for most subjects in the first cohort. A cluster of highly shared sequence variants was judged likely to represent a technical artifact of the sequencing pipeline. Correlated functional status among segregating V segments might reflect linkage disequilibrium, but an unknown experimental factor could not be ruled out. Several of the top co-occurrence clusters appeared to be linked to parvovirus B19, influenza, CMV and Epstein-Barr virus, according to a later analysis. According to a later genetic analysis, donors in an Asian-associated ancestry cluster had fewer N-insertions in productive TCRs than the approximately 650-donor mean. When HLA alleles, especially DR and DQ, strongly co-occurred, attributing TCR associations to individual alleles was difficult. The classifier was reported to diagnose cytomegalovirus status with high specificity and sensitivity in both the original cohort and the validation cohort. Some 16 rarely observed V segments, including chromosome 9 orphons, were excluded from the earlier analysis of several hundred of the donors because counts were too low. Three of the identified cytomegalovirus-associated TCR beta chains were confirmed in vitro to be specific for cytomegalovirus antigens. In a later analysis, over 15,000 TCR beta sequences were associated with specific HLA alleles at a false discovery rate of 0.05. In a later analysis, most CMV-associated TCR beta chains were found to appear HLA-restricted, with HLA associations seemingly driven largely by CMV exposure. In this cohort, only TCR beta chains were sequenced, and detectable features were limited by the absence of alpha or paired-chain data. Because HLA typing was unavailable for some donors at each locus, only the typed subset was used in association tests. A total of fewer than 200 TCR beta chains were listed by the study as associated with cytomegalovirus. For the cohort, immune exposure information was limited to CMV serostatus. The presence/absence analyses assumed that sequencing depth was roughly uniform across donors, and that assumption may not be true. Most TCR sequences were observed very rarely across donors, whereas some public TCRs were present in many individuals. A later genetic analysis associated a missense DCLRE1C variant with V-gene and J-gene trimming of TCR beta chains, and an independent cohort replicated the association. It was suggested by the authors that the approach could potentially be generalized to other disease states and immunological phenotypes. In an earlier analysis of approximately 590 of the donors, most TCR beta V segments appeared in productive rearrangements about 90% or about 30% of the time, broadly matching IMGT annotations.

V drops 6 bases and J drops 2 bases, leaving 16 bases in between. Inclusive of the bounding cysteine and phenylalanine, the CDR3 is 15 residues long. Only CDR3 DNA is held: 45 bases, read in frame from base 1. CDR1 and CDR2 are read off the germline V gene as SNHLY and FYNNEI. The sequenced sample consisted of PBMCs. This clonotype was obtained from a girl aged 2 to 10 in good health and CMV-seropositive. The chain joins TRBV2 to TRBJ1-2; too little of a D gene remains to name it. The CDR3 sequence is CASSDIGLINYGYTF. In nucleotides, the sequence is TGTGCCAGCAGCGACATCGGTCTTATAAACTATGGCTACACCTTC.